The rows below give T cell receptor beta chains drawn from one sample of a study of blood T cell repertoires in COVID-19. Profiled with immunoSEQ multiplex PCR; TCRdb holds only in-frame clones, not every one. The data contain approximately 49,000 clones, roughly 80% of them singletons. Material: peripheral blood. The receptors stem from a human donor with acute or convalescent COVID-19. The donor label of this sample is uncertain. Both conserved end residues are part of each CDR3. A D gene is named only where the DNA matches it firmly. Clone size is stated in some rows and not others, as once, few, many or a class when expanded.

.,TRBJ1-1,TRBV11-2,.,TGTGCCAGCAGCTTTATCGGGATGCGGGGGGCCAACACTGAAGCTTTCTTT,CASSFIGMRGANTEAFF
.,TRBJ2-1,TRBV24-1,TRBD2,TGTGCCACCAGTGATCCGGCGGGGGGACTAGCTAGGAATGAGCAGTTCTTC,CATSDPAGGLARNEQFF
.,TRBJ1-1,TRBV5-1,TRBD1,TGCGCCAGCAGCTCAGGACAGGCCGGGGGCACTGAAGCTTTCTTT,CASSSGQAGGTEAFF
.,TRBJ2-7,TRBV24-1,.,TGTGCCACCAGTGATCCCCAGGGTATCCCCTACGAGCAGTACTTC,CATSDPQGIPYEQYF
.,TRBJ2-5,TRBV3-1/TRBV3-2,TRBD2,TGTGCCAGCAGCCAAAGCGGGGGGGTCGAGACCCAGTACTTC,CASSQSGGVETQYF
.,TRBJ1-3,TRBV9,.,TGTGCCAGCAGCGGCACAGTTACTGGAAACACCATATATTTT,CASSGTVTGNTIYF
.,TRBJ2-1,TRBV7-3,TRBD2,TGTGCCAGCAGCTTATTTAGCGGGAGCCAGGGGTACAATGAGCAGTTCTTC,CASSLFSGSQGYNEQFF
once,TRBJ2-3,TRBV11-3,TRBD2,TGTGCCAGCAGCCAGGGACTAGCGGGCGACACAGATACGCAGTATTTT,CASSQGLAGDTDTQYF
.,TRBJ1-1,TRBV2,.,TGTGCCAGCAGTGAAGCCAGATTGAACACTGAAGCTTTCTTT,CASSEARLNTEAFF
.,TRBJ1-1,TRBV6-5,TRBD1,TGTGCCAGCAGTAGTGGACAGGTTGAAGCTTTCTTT,CASSSGQVEAFF
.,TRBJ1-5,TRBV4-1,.,TGCGCCAGCAGCCAGTACAGAGATAGCAATCAGCCCCAGCATTTT,CASSQYRDSNQPQHF
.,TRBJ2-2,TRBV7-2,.,TGTGCCAGCAGACCTATTAACACCGGGGAGCTGTTTTTT,CASRPINTGELFF
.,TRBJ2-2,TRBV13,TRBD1,TGTGCCAGCAGCGCGGGACAGGGGACCGGGGAGCTGTTTTTT,CASSAGQGTGELFF
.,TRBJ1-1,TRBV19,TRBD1,TGTGCCAGTAGTGCCAGGGGGCTCACTGAAGCTTTCTTT,CASSARGLTEAFF
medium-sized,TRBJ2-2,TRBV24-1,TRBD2,TGTGCCACCAGTGACCCTCGTCCTAGCGGGATCCCGAACACCGGGGAGCTGTTTTTT,CATSDPRPSGIPNTGELFF
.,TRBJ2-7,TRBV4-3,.,TGCGCCAGCAGCCAAGATTCCGGGGGCGAGCAGTACTTC,CASSQDSGGEQYF
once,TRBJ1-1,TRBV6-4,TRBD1,TGTGCCAGCAGACAGTCCGGGACAGGGGGCACTGAAGCTTTCTTT,CASRQSGTGGTEAFF
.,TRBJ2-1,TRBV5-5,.,TGTGCCAGCAGCCAACAGGAGAGCTCCTACAATGAGCAGTTCTTC,CASSQQESSYNEQFF
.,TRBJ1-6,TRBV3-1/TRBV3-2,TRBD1,TGTGCCAGCAGCCAAGATGTCAGGGGGCAATCACCCCTCCACTTT,CASSQDVRGQSPLHF
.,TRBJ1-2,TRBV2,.,TGTGCCAGCCATTATGGGGGGGGGCTTGTATATGGCTACACCTTC,CASHYGGGLVYGYTF
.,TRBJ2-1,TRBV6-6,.,TGTGCCAGCAGAGACAGGACCTACAATGAGCAGTTCTTC,CASRDRTYNEQFF
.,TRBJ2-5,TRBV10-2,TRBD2,TGCGCCAGCAGTGTCAGCGGGGGGTTCCAAGAGACCCAGTACTTC,CASSVSGGFQETQYF
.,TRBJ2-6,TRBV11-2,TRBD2,TGTGCCAGCAGCTTAGGGCAGGGAGGGTCTGGGGCCAACGTCCTGACTTTC,CASSLGQGGSGANVLTF
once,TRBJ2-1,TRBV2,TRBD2,TGTGCCAGCAGCCCTATTAGCGGGGTCAATGAGCAGTTCTTC,CASSPISGVNEQFF
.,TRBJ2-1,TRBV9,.,TGTGCCAGCAGCGAGCCCCAGACAGGCCTAGATGAGCAGTTCTTC,CASSEPQTGLDEQFF
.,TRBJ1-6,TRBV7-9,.,TGTGCCAGCAGCTTCGGACAGTCTCCTAATTCACCCCTCCACTTT,CASSFGQSPNSPLHF
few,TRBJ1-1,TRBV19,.,TGTGCCAGCCGCCCCCCGGACAGCAACACTGAAGCTTTCTTT,CASRPPDSNTEAFF
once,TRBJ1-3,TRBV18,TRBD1,TGTGCCAGCTCACCCGGACAGGGCGGAAACACCATATATTTT,CASSPGQGGNTIYF
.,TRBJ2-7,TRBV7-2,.,TGTGCCAGCAGCTTATCAGTTGGCTACGAGCAGTACTTC,CASSLSVGYEQYF
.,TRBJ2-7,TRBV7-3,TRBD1,TGTGCCAGCAGCTCCGGACAGGGTCGGACGAAGTACTTC,CASSSGQGRTKYF
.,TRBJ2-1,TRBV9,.,TGTGCCAGCAGCGTGACTACGACCCGAGAGCAGTTCTTC,CASSVTTTREQFF